This T cell receptor beta chain was found in a study of shared clonotypes between healthy human individuals. Study findings and constraints: Blood was the sole source, and tissue repertoires probably differ. Represented genetic and exposure-history diversity was restricted by having few donors.

This CDR3 is 16 amino acids long. From germline, CDR1 is SGHDT and CDR2 YYEEEE. Trimming left V 0 bases short and J 4 bases short, with 14 bases between. How the authors handled the data: As immunoSEQ supplied junction-only sequences (without quality scores), filtering differed. Profiling relied on immunoSEQ multiplex PCR, and the TCRdb table lists in-frame clones only, not all of them. V, J and clone size are those of that table, while D and trimming were read from the DNA. Among about 2.2 million clones listed, about 94% were seen once. With regard to this clone: What it binds is not known.

CD45RO negativity and positive selection for CCR7 defined naive CD8 cells, a population that excluded terminally differentiated effector memory CD45RA+ cells. All the donors were Caucasian adults who lived in Nashville, Tennessee. The chain is built from TRBV5-6 and TRBJ2-1; D is unclear. Sequencing was carried out using naive CD8+ T cells from PBMCs. The receptor comes from a man aged 18 to 30 in good health. Some clones in this sample may be carry-over from other donors' samples. In DNA form, the CDR3 reads TGTGCCAGCAGCTTGGAAGAGGCCAGAATGTACAATGAGCAGTTCTTC. Its protein product is CASSLEEARMYNEQFF.